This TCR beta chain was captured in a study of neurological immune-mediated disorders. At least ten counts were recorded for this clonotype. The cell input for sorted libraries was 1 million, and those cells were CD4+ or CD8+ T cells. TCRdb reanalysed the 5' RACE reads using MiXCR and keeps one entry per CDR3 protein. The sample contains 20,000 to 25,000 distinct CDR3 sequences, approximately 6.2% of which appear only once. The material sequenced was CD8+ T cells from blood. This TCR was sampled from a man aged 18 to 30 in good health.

CDR3 amino acids: CSARDEFGRGAPYEQYF. The CDR3 DNA is TGCAGTGCTAGAGATGAGTTCGGAAGGGGGGCTCCCTACGAGCAGTACTTC. The V gene is TRBV20-1, the J gene TRBJ2-7; D may correspond to TRBD1 or TRBD2 (6 bases each). V gave up 0 bases and J gave up 2 bases, with 20 bases separating them. The germline gives CDR1 DFQATT, CDR2 SNEGSKA (reference sequence). This CDR3 has 17 amino acids.